Described below is a single T cell receptor (beta chain) sequence and its context. What it recognizes is unknown. Sequencing used immunoSEQ multiplex PCR; TCRdb keeps in-frame clones, though not all of them. This table holds over 150,000 clones, approximately 68% found once. The data derive from a study of cytotoxic CD8 clonotypes in ibrutinib-treated CLL. Whole-study context: Mean per-sample yields comprised about 250,000 productive templates and tens of thousands of productive rearrangements.

Study findings and constraints: Clonality increased at ibrutinib response, then returned toward baseline at progression. Rare overall, public clonotypes shrank or held steady under therapy. Progressing and sustained-remission patients had different sampling times.

With 2 bases removed from V and 1 base from J, the gap between germline ends came to 10 bases. Germline values: CDR1 SGHAT, CDR2 FQNNGV. The CDR3 length is 15 residues. This specimen was PBMCs, taken after 24 months of ibrutinib treatment. V usage is TRBV11-2 and J usage is TRBJ2-3; D assignment may be TRBD1 or TRBD2 (5 bases each). This TCR came from a human donor with chronic lymphocytic leukemia. The CDR3 protein is CASSLHGDGTDTQYF. As DNA, the CDR3 is TGTGCCAGCAGCTTACACGGGGACGGCACAGATACGCAGTATTTT.